Presented here are 5 T cell receptor beta chains from one specimen sequenced in a study of siplizumab effects on memory and regulatory T cells. Measured with immunoSEQ multiplex PCR; TCRdb has only the in-frame clones, and not every one. This sample has 100,000 or so clones; about 95% occur once, and the top ten carry approximately 1.5%. The material sequenced was non-Treg CD4+ T cells sorted from blood. The receptors derive from a human donor in good health.

A word on this clone: At the DNA level, this CDR3 is encoded by other sequences in the same sample as well. This chain joins TRBV19 and TRBJ2-3; perhaps TRBD2 as D (6 bases). Trimming took 3 bases from V and 4 from J, leaving 11 bases between them. This CDR3 is 14 amino acids long. The germline V gene encodes CDR1 LNHDA and CDR2 SQIVND (reference sequence). CDR3 sequence reads: CASSIGGGADTQYF. Written as DNA, the CDR3 is TGTGCCAGTAGTATCGGCGGCGGGGCAGATACGCAGTATTTT.

This clone was recorded only once. The genes are TRBV7-9 and TRBJ2-1, with TRBD2 matching over 7 bases. The CDR3 has 16 amino acids. Germline trimming cut 6 bases from V and 3 bases from J; bases unmatched to any gene: 11. Germline V lookup: CDR1 SEHNR, CDR2 FQNEAQ (reference sequence). The CDR3 DNA is TGTGCCAGCAGTTTGTACACGGGAGGCAGCTACAATGAGCAGTTCTTC. Protein: CASSLYTGGSYNEQFF. The full variable domain, with the rest looked up from reference TRBV7-9 and TRBJ2-1, is DTGVSQNPRHKITKRGQNVTFRCDPISEHNRLYWYRQTLGQGPEFLTYFQNEAQLEKSRLLSDRFSAERPKGSFSTLEIQRTEQGDSAMYLCASSLYTGGSYNEQFFGPGTRLTVL.

J is TRBJ2-7 and V is TRBV28; TRBD2 is a possible D gene (5 bases). This CDR3 has 16 residues. Germline-derived CDR1 and CDR2 are MDHEN and SYDVKM. V shed 5 bases and J shed 3 bases, with 20 bases lying between them. The CDR3 sequence: CASSATAVGQSYEQYF. CDR3 bases: TGTGCCAGCAGTGCCACAGCGGTCGGGCAGAGCTACGAGCAGTACTTC.

The rearrangement joins TRBV30 to TRBJ1-2; TRBD1 agrees at 7 bases. The junction had 11 bases not matched to a gene; V was cut back by 2 bases and J by 5 bases. This CDR3 is built from 15 residues. Germline-derived CDR1 and CDR2 are GTSNPN and SVGIG (reference sequence). In nucleotides, the CDR3 is TGTGCCTGGAGTCTAATGGGGGAGGGGGCGTATGGCTACACCTTC. Its translation is CAWSLMGEGAYGYTF.

V and J are TRBV28 and TRBJ2-2; possible D gene TRBD2, 5 bases. The CDR3 totals 11 residues. Germline assignment: CDR1 MDHEN and CDR2 SYDVKM. V was clipped by 7 bases and J by 9 bases, with 9 bases between them. The CDR3 is CASTAGRELFF. The CDR3 nucleotides read TGTGCCAGCACAGCCGGGAGGGAGCTGTTTTTT.